A single sample is the source of the 27 T cell receptor beta chains below, sequenced in a study of blood T cell repertoires in COVID-19. Here immunoSEQ multiplex PCR was the method, and the copy in TCRdb shows in-frame clones only, minus some. The sample lists roughly 250,000 clones; approximately 90% were seen once. The specimen sequenced was PBMCs or T cells enriched from blood (not recorded which). These receptors all come from a woman in her thirties or forties with acute COVID-19.

The chain is built from TRBV28 and TRBJ1-2; tentative D call: TRBD1 (5 bases). Germline CDR1 and CDR2: MDHEN and SYDVKM. The ends were cut back, 7 bases at V and 5 bases at J, with 8 bases in the middle. The CDR3 is made up of 11 amino acids. In DNA, the CDR3 is TGTGCCAGCAAGCGACAGTATGGCTACACCTTC. It translates to CASKRQYGYTF.

The rearrangement joins TRBV25-1 to TRBJ1-2; 7 bases match TRBD1. Germline trimming cut 2 bases from V and 4 bases from J; bases unmatched to any gene: 4. From germline, CDR1 is MGHDK and CDR2 SYGVNS. The CDR3 is 14 amino acids. The CDR3 region has the DNA TGTGCCAGCAGTGAAGCCGGGACAGCCTATGGCTACACCTTC. Protein sequence: CASSEAGTAYGYTF.

This chain links TRBV7-2 with TRBJ2-7, with TRBD2 matching 11 bases. CDR3 size: 16 residues. Unmatched junction bases numbered 8, after V lost 3 bases and J lost 4 bases. Germline-derived CDR1 and CDR2 are SGHTA and FQGNSA. CDR3 nucleotide sequence: TGTGCCAGCAGCTTCACCGGGACTAGCGGTGTGTACGAGCAGTACTTC. Translating gives CASSFTGTSGVYEQYF.

In the case of this clone: The identical CDR3 is also encoded by other nucleotide sequences in the sample. The chain couples TRBV7-2 to TRBJ2-7, with a weak D call TRBD2 (6 bases). Trimming pared 3 bases from V and 0 bases from J, leaving 6 bases between. Per germline, CDR1 SGHTA and CDR2 FQGNSA. CDR3 length equals 13 residues. CDR3 loop: CASSFGGSYEQYF. Here the CDR3 DNA reads TGTGCCAGCAGCTTCGGGGGCTCCTACGAGCAGTACTTC.

V is TRBV28 and J is TRBJ1-2; 8 nucleotides match TRBD1. The CDR3 has 14 residues. Germline CDR1 MDHEN, CDR2 SYDVKM. The V and J ends lost 5 bases and 8 bases, in that order; junction bases with no gene match: 10. In nucleotides, the CDR3 is TGTGCCAGCAGTATTCACCAGGGGGCAAGGGGCTACACCTTC. Translation: CASSIHQGARGYTF.

The J gene is TRBJ2-1, the V gene TRBV4-2; D is unresolved. The germline CDR1 and CDR2 sequences are LGHNA and YNFKEQ. The CDR3 length is 16 residues. Trimming removed 0 bases at V and 8 bases at J, with 17 bases between. The CDR3 here is CASSQDPLAALDEQFF. The CDR3, as DNA: TGTGCCAGCAGCCAAGATCCCCTCGCCGCCTTAGATGAGCAGTTCTTC.

The chain combines TRBV11-2 with TRBJ1-1; D is possibly TRBD1 (5 bases). With 2 bases removed from V and 5 bases from J, the gap between germline ends came to 12 bases. The germline V gene has CDR1 SGHAT and CDR2 FQNNGV. CDR3 length equals 14 residues. This CDR3 is CASSLLTGGTEAFF. The CDR3, as DNA: TGTGCCAGCAGCTTATTAACGGGGGGTACTGAAGCTTTCTTT. Looking up the rest from reference TRBV11-2 and TRBJ1-1 gives the full variable domain: EAGVAQSPRYKIIEKRQSVAFWCNPISGHATLYWYQQILGQGPKLLIQFQNNGVVDDSQLPKDRFSAERLKGVDSTLKIQPAKLEDSAVYLCASSLLTGGTEAFFGQGTRLTVV.

This rearrangement joins TRBV2 to TRBJ1-4, with a weak D call TRBD1 (6 bases). Germline loops: CDR1 SNHLY, CDR2 FYNNEI. Trimming removed 7 bases at V and 4 bases at J, with 10 bases between. This CDR3 contains 13 residues. The CDR3 spells CASTRDNNEKLFF. The CDR3 DNA sequence: TGTGCCAGCACTCGGGACAATAATGAAAAACTGTTTTTT.

DNA of the CDR3: TGTGCCAGTAGTATCACGACTAGCGGGAGTGGCACAGATACGCAGTATTTT. It encodes CASSITTSGSGTDTQYF. V usage is TRBV19 and J usage is TRBJ2-3, with 12 bases matching TRBD2. From germline, CDR1 is LNHDA and CDR2 SQIVND (reference sequence). The CDR3 runs 17 residues. J lost 1 base, V lost 3 bases, and 5 bases had no gene match.

The chain couples TRBV19 to TRBJ1-2; D possibly corresponds to TRBD1 (6 bases). Trimming stripped 6 bases from V and 8 bases from J, with 16 bases between. The CDR3 consists of 13 residues. Germline-derived CDR1 and CDR2 are LNHDA and SQIVND (reference sequence). The CDR3 DNA is TGTGCCAGTAGAAAGGACAGAGTCGGAGGCTACACCTTC. Amino acids: CASRKDRVGGYTF.

The chain employs TRBV5-4 and TRBJ1-6, with 7 bases lining up with TRBD1. Trimming cost V 4 bases and J 7 bases; bases outside gene matches: 11. The CDR3 consists of 16 residues. Per the germline V gene, CDR1 is SGHNT and CDR2 is YYREEE (reference sequence). This CDR3 reads CASSREQRGQNSPLHF. The CDR3 DNA is TGTGCCAGCAGCCGTGAGCAAAGGGGGCAGAATTCACCCCTCCACTTT.

This sequence joins TRBV7-2 and TRBJ2-1, with TRBD1 identical over 8 bases. Germline values: CDR1 SGHTA, CDR2 FQGNSA. J lost 3 bases, V lost 1 base, and 2 bases had no gene match. The CDR3 contains 15 residues. As DNA, the CDR3 is TGTGCCAGCAGCTTAGACAGGGGGGTCTACAATGAGCAGTTCTTC. It codes for CASSLDRGVYNEQFF.

As regards this clone: Other DNA sequences of this sample code for an identical CDR3. The V call is TRBV18, the J call TRBJ1-2; D is uncertain. Deletions cut 2 bases from V and 1 base from J, with 5 bases between. The CDR3 has 13 amino acids. Germline V gene lookup returns CDR1 KGHSH and CDR2 LQKENI. The DNA of the CDR3 is TGTGCCAGCTCACCAGGGCTTAACTATGGCTACACCTTC. It translates to CASSPGLNYGYTF. The full variable domain, with the rest looked up from reference TRBV18 and TRBJ1-2, is NAGVMQNPRHLVRRRGQEARLRCSPMKGHSHVYWYRQLPEEGLKFMVYLQKENIIDESGMPKERFSAEFPKEGPSILRIQQVVRGDSAAYFCASSPGLNYGYTFGSGTRLTVV.

The V and J genes are TRBV3-1 (or the pseudogene TRBV3-2) and TRBJ1-4; 9 positions agree with TRBD1. CDR1 is LGHDT and CDR2 is YNNKEL in the germline V gene (reference sequence). The V and J ends lost 4 bases and 5 bases, in that order; junction bases with no gene match: 5. This CDR3 contains 15 residues. The CDR3 DNA reads as TGTGCCAGCAGCCCGGGGACAGGGTGGAATGAAAAACTGTTTTTT. Translating gives CASSPGTGWNEKLFF.

V usage is TRBV3-1 (or the pseudogene TRBV3-2) and J usage is TRBJ1-2, with D unclear. The CDR3 is 14 residues long. Per the germline V gene, CDR1 is LGHDT and CDR2 is YNNKEL (reference sequence). Trimming cost V 0 bases and J 8 bases, with 13 bases left between them. CDR3 sequence (DNA): TGTGCCAGCAGCCAAGATCCCGGGAGTATGGGCTACACCTTC. Residues: CASSQDPGSMGYTF.

The rearrangement links TRBV19 to TRBJ1-2; 9 nucleotides agree with TRBD1. With 7 bases clipped from V and 4 bases from J, the junction kept 4 bases outside the gene matches. Looked up from germline, CDR1 is LNHDA and CDR2 is SQIVND (reference sequence). The CDR3 runs to 13 residues. Here the CDR3 DNA reads TGTGCCAGTAAACAGGGGGCCGGCTATGGCTACACCTTC. Its translation: CASKQGAGYGYTF.

V and J are TRBV2 and TRBJ1-2, with 7 bases fitting TRBD1. V gave up 8 bases and J gave up 4 bases; unmatched junction bases: 10. The CDR3 runs to 14 residues. Germline V gene data show CDR1 as SNHLY and CDR2 as FYNNEI. CDR3 sequence reads: CASDLRGSGYGYTF. CDR3 nucleotide sequence: TGTGCCAGCGACCTCAGGGGGTCTGGCTATGGCTACACCTTC.

This clone appeared a single time. V usage is TRBV2 and J usage is TRBJ1-4; TRBD1 agrees at 8 bases. The CDR3 has 15 residues. The germline V gene encodes CDR1 SNHLY and CDR2 FYNNEI. V gave up 6 bases and J gave up 7 bases; unmatched junction bases: 10. The CDR3 reads CASRDRVLGGEKLFF. The CDR3, as DNA: TGTGCCAGCAGGGACAGGGTATTAGGTGGTGAAAAACTGTTTTTT.

The chain links TRBV12-3 or TRBV12-4 to TRBJ2-3, with no clear D. The germline V and J ends were trimmed by 6 bases and 4 bases, with 8 bases remaining between them. CDR3 length: 12 residues. CDR3 nucleotides: TGTGCCAGCAGCCCAGAGGCAGATACGCAGTATTTT. This sequence encodes CASSPEADTQYF.

This chain connects TRBV18 to TRBJ2-7; D unclear. The V and J ends lost 3 bases and 4 bases respectively, with 16 bases between them. The CDR3 extends over 15 amino acids. Looked up from germline, CDR1 is KGHSH and CDR2 is LQKENI. As DNA, the CDR3 is TGTGCCAGCTCACCTGTACACGTCGGGTTATACGAGCAGTACTTC. It specifies CASSPVHVGLYEQYF.

The V gene is TRBV5-5, the J gene TRBJ1-6; no clear D. The V and J ends lost 4 bases and 6 bases respectively, with 11 bases between them. CDR3 length: 14 amino acids. CDR1 and CDR2 from the germline V gene are SGHKS and YYEKEE (reference sequence). The CDR3 bases are TGTGCCAGCAGCCCACGGGTGGGTAATTCACCCCTCCACTTT. This codes for CASSPRVGNSPLHF.

This clone was seen only once. This chain connects TRBV15 to TRBJ1-5; TRBD1 is a possible D gene (5 bases). V lost 0 bases and J lost 5, with 29 bases in between. In germline, CDR1 is LNHNV, CDR2 YYDKDF (reference sequence). The CDR3 consists of 21 residues. The CDR3 DNA sequence: TGTGCCACCAGCAGAGATCCCCACGGGGGGGGTGTTAAGTCAGTGGATCAGCCCCAGCATTTT. Its translation is CATSRDPHGGGVKSVDQPQHF.

This chain links TRBV11-3 with TRBJ1-1; 8 positions match TRBD1. Germline V gene sequence: CDR1 SGHNT, CDR2 YENEEA. The V segment lost 5 bases and the J segment 11 bases; nucleotides outside the gene matches: 13. The CDR3 sequence is 14 residues long. CDR3 DNA: TGTGCCAGCAGCCCAGGCTACAAGACAGGGGAGGCTTTCTTT. Residues: CASSPGYKTGEAFF.

This chain links TRBV5-1 with TRBJ1-1; no definite D call. Trimming left V 0 bases short and J 4 bases short, with 7 bases between. The CDR3 contains 13 residues. Germline lookup yields CDR1 SGHRS and CDR2 YFSETQ. CDR3 sequence: CASSLAVGTEAFF. The CDR3 DNA is TGCGCCAGCAGCTTGGCCGTCGGCACTGAAGCTTTCTTT.

The chain is built from TRBV19 and TRBJ1-4; no definite D call. The ends were cut back, 8 bases at V and 8 bases at J, with 21 bases in the middle. Germline assignment: CDR1 LNHDA and CDR2 SQIVND (reference sequence). The CDR3 is made up of 15 amino acids. CDR3 amino acids: CASSSQTSQSEKLFF. The CDR3 region has the DNA TGTGCCAGTTCATCGCAGACATCCCAAAGCGAAAAACTGTTTTTT. The full variable domain, with the rest looked up from reference TRBV19 and TRBJ1-4, is DGGITQSPKYLFRKEGQNVTLSCEQNLNHDAMYWYRQDPGQGLRLIYYSQIVNDFQKGDIAEGYSVSREKKESFPLTVTSAQKNPTAFYLCASSSQTSQSEKLFFGSGTQLSVL.

The gene calls are TRBV24-1 and TRBJ2-5, with 9 bases lining up with TRBD2. This CDR3 has 16 residues. Germline V CDR1 and CDR2: KGHDR, SFDVKD. The V and J ends lost 4 bases and 3 bases, in that order; junction bases with no gene match: 8. CDR3 DNA: TGTGCCACCAGTGACCTTAGCGGGAGTGGAGAAGAGACCCAGTACTTC. It is translated as CATSDLSGSGEETQYF.

This chain links TRBV19 with TRBJ1-1; D not resolved. The germline gives CDR1 LNHDA, CDR2 SQIVND (reference sequence). V was trimmed by 2 bases and J by 1 base, leaving 11 bases between them. This CDR3 comprises 15 residues. The CDR3 here is CASSILSGPNTEAFF. CDR3 coding DNA: TGTGCCAGTAGTATATTATCAGGCCCGAACACTGAAGCTTTCTTT.